This T cell receptor beta chain emerged from a study of naive and memory T cell subsets. CDR1 and CDR2 from the germline V gene are ENHRY and SYGVKD. With 1 base removed from V and 1 base from J, the gap between germline ends came to 16 bases. The CDR3 length is 17 residues. TCR cDNA received a 3' ligated oligonucleotide that carried a UMI. Cells were not sorted; total RNA input targeted about 1 to 1000 ng. This clonotype was seen a few times. Four PCR rounds used nested alpha and beta constant region primers plus the SP2 primer. Alpha and beta constant region primers primed reverse transcription for blood and skin samples. One entry per CDR3 protein, called by TCRdb with MiXCR from the 5' RACE reads. The sample contains 50,000 or so distinct CDR3 sequences, 7.2% of which appear only once.

This receptor was identified in a male donor in good health. The chain employs TRBV10-3 and TRBJ2-5, with D perhaps TRBD1 or TRBD2 (5 bases each). The CDR3 nucleotides read TGTGCCATCAGTGAGTGGGACCGCACGGGCCTCCAAGAGACCCAGTACTTC. Translating gives CAISEWDRTGLQETQYF.